This is a list of T cell receptor beta chains from one sample in a study of T-cell reconstitution after alpha-beta-depleted transplantation in children. MiXCR, run by TCRdb on the PCR reads, gives a single entry per CDR3 protein. This repertoire shows hundreds of thousands of distinct CDR3 sequences, about 8.7% found once; its top ten account for approximately 34%. Here the sequenced sample was PBMCs, mostly from graft donor cells, taken 360 days after TCRalphabeta/CD19-depleted stem cell transplant. All receptors come from a male patient between 2 and 10 years old who had a stem cell transplant for acute myeloid leukemia, so the T cells may come from the graft donor. The CDR3 runs from the conserved cysteine through the conserved F or W. A D gene is named only where the DNA matches it firmly. Size values are once, few and many counts, or a class for expanded clones, and some rows have none.

j_call,v_call,d_call,clone_size,cdr3_aa,cdr3_nt
TRBJ1-1,TRBV6-4,-,many,CASSAGRGTEAFF,TGTGCCAGCAGTGCGGGGAGAGGCACTGAAGCTTTCTTT
TRBJ2-7,TRBV4-1,-,many,CASSQGPTSGEQYF,TGCGCCAGCAGCCAAGGGCCCACCTCGGGCGAGCAGTACTTC
TRBJ2-2,TRBV20-1,-,-,CSARSLPGELFF,TGCAGTGCTAGAAGCCTGCCCGGGGAGCTGTTTTTT
TRBJ2-7,TRBV28,TRBD1,many,CASSSRDRVFYEQYF,TGTGCCAGCAGTTCCCGGGACAGGGTCTTCTACGAGCAGTACTTC
TRBJ2-5,TRBV5-1,-,-,CASSSEEYQETQYF,TGCGCCAGCAGTAGCGAAGAGTACCAAGAGACCCAGTACTTC
TRBJ2-2,TRBV5-1,-,many,CASSLEGDIGELFF,TGCGCCAGCAGCTTGGAGGGGGATATCGGGGAGCTGTTTTTT
TRBJ2-5,TRBV12-3/TRBV12-4,-,-,CASSHWGETQYF,TGTGCCAGCAGTCACTGGGGGGAGACCCAGTACTTC
TRBJ2-2,TRBV7-2,TRBD1,few,CASSLPRDRNTGELFF,TGTGCCAGCAGCTTACCCCGGGACAGGAACACCGGGGAGCTGTTTTTT
TRBJ2-5,TRBV5-1,-,few,CASSLLEGEETQYF,TGCGCCAGCAGCTTGTTGGAGGGAGAAGAGACCCAGTACTTC
TRBJ2-1,TRBV3-1,TRBD2,few,CASSQDAGGAREQFF,TGTGCCAGCAGCCAAGATGCGGGGGGGGCCAGGGAGCAGTTCTTC
TRBJ2-1,TRBV11-2,-,few,CASSYLLQGGPYNEQFF,TGTGCCAGCAGTTACCTATTACAGGGAGGGCCCTACAATGAGCAGTTCTTC
TRBJ2-3,TRBV5-1,-,few,CASSLISTSTDTQYF,TGCGCCAGCAGCTTAATCAGTACTAGCACAGATACGCAGTATTTT
TRBJ1-1,TRBV4-1,TRBD1,few,CASSGTGMHAFF,TGCGCCAGCAGCGGGACAGGGATGCATGCTTTCTTT
TRBJ2-2,TRBV12-3/TRBV12-4,-,many,CASSLAETGELFF,TGTGCCAGCAGTTTAGCGGAGACCGGGGAGCTGTTTTTT
TRBJ2-1,TRBV21-1,-,-,CASSKGALRESSYNEQFF,TGTGCCAGCAGCAAAGGGGCCTTGCGGGAGAGCTCCTACAATGAGCAGTTCTTC
TRBJ2-7,TRBV6-1,-,many,CASRRVANEQYF,TGTGCCAGCAGACGAGTGGCCAACGAGCAGTACTTC
TRBJ2-2,TRBV5-6,-,many,CASSVGTGELFF,TGTGCCAGCAGCGTAGGCACCGGGGAGCTGTTTTTT
TRBJ1-1,TRBV6-1,-,few,CASRTRRESTEAFF,TGTGCCAGCAGGACGCGGAGGGAAAGCACTGAAGCTTTCTTT
TRBJ1-2,TRBV19,-,few,CASRMDRYGYTF,TGTGCCAGTAGAATGGACAGATATGGCTACACCTTC
TRBJ2-5,TRBV5-1,TRBD2,many,CASSRGVETQYF,TGCGCCAGCAGCCGGGGGGTCGAGACCCAGTACTTC
TRBJ2-7,TRBV10-3,-,few,CAISVSDYYEQYF,TGTGCCATCAGTGTTTCAGACTACTACGAGCAGTACTTC
TRBJ1-1,TRBV12-3/TRBV12-4,-,few,CASSPFRLNTEAFF,TGTGCCAGCAGCCCATTCAGGTTGAACACTGAAGCTTTCTTT
TRBJ2-1,TRBV6-5,TRBD2,many,CASSYSPGRYASSYNEQFF,TGTGCCAGCAGTTACTCGCCCGGGAGGTACGCTAGCTCCTACAATGAGCAGTTCTTC
TRBJ2-6,TRBV4-3,-,-,CASSPFDLSGANVLTF,TGCGCCAGCAGTCCCTTCGATCTATCTGGGGCCAACGTCCTGACTTTC
TRBJ1-2,TRBV29-1,-,few,CSISLGGSNYGYTF,TGCAGCATCTCCCTTGGGGGCTCTAACTATGGCTACACCTTC
TRBJ2-1,TRBV7-3,-,-,CASSPASFNEQFF,TGTGCCAGCAGCCCAGCCTCCTTCAATGAGCAGTTCTTC
TRBJ2-7,TRBV7-2,TRBD2,few,CASSLAGPLWEQYF,TGTGCCAGCAGCCTAGCGGGACCTTTATGGGAGCAGTACTTC
TRBJ2-1,TRBV20-1,-,few,CSARDSQRFYEQFF,TGCAGTGCCCGGGACTCCCAAAGGTTCTATGAGCAGTTCTTC
TRBJ1-5,TRBV10-3,-,many,CAISDLGIQPQHF,TGTGCCATCAGTGACCTCGGGATCCAGCCCCAGCATTTT
TRBJ1-2,TRBV10-3,TRBD1,many,CAIRIQGGYTF,TGTGCCATCAGGATACAGGGGGGCTACACCTTC
TRBJ1-1,TRBV7-8,-,few,CASSQDRPGGNTEAFF,TGTGCCAGCAGCCAAGACAGGCCCGGAGGGAACACTGAAGCTTTCTTT
TRBJ2-1,TRBV20-1,TRBD2,many,CSAIGTSGSNNEQFF,TGCAGTGCAATTGGGACTAGCGGGAGTAACAATGAGCAGTTCTTC
TRBJ2-2,TRBV20-1,-,many,CSAQRTGELFF,TGCAGTGCGCAGCGCACCGGGGAGCTGTTTTTT
TRBJ2-5,TRBV7-2,-,-,CASSLGVYQETQYF,TGTGCCAGCAGCTTAGGGGTCTACCAAGAGACCCAGTACTTC
TRBJ2-4,TRBV6-5,-,many,CASSYTGTELKFF,TGTGCCAGCAGTTACACAGGGACCGAGCTAAAGTTCTTC
TRBJ2-4,TRBV20-1,TRBD1,many,CSARGLGQLAKNIQYF,TGCAGTGCTAGAGGCCTGGGACAGCTAGCCAAAAACATTCAGTACTTC
TRBJ2-7,TRBV12-3/TRBV12-4,-,many,CASSHRAGSYEQYF,TGTGCCAGCAGCCACCGAGCGGGTTCCTACGAGCAGTACTTC
TRBJ2-3,TRBV29-1,TRBD2,many,CSVGLAADTQYF,TGCAGCGTTGGGCTAGCGGCAGATACGCAGTATTTT
TRBJ2-1,TRBV12-3/TRBV12-4,-,-,CASSPLFNANNEQFF,TGTGCCAGCAGTCCGTTATTTAATGCGAACAATGAGCAGTTCTTC
TRBJ2-1,TRBV2,TRBD2,few,CASRGWGAGGLYNEQFF,TGTGCCAGCAGGGGGTGGGGAGCGGGGGGACTATACAATGAGCAGTTCTTC
TRBJ1-3,TRBV18,-,-,CASSPRIGNTIYF,TGTGCCAGCTCACCACGCATCGGAAACACCATATATTTT
TRBJ2-3,TRBV29-1,-,-,CSVGWTSTDTQYF,TGCAGCGTTGGATGGACTAGCACAGATACGCAGTATTTT
TRBJ2-2,TRBV7-2,-,many,CASSLLIYAGELFF,TGTGCCAGCAGCTTGCTAATCTACGCGGGGGAGCTGTTTTTT
TRBJ2-5,TRBV12-3/TRBV12-4,TRBD2,-,CASSVGTSGRPQETQYF,TGTGCCAGCAGCGTGGGGACTAGCGGGCGACCACAAGAGACCCAGTACTTC
TRBJ2-3,TRBV20-1,TRBD2,-,CSARAPGSGGYTDTQYF,TGCAGTGCTAGAGCTCCTGGGAGCGGGGGCTACACAGATACGCAGTATTTT
TRBJ2-2,TRBV5-1,-,few,CASSHGETELFF,TGCGCCAGCAGCCACGGAGAGACAGAGCTGTTTTTT
TRBJ2-7,TRBV20-1,TRBD1,-,CSASAPRDRGLYEQYF,TGCAGTGCTAGTGCACCCCGGGACAGGGGGCTCTACGAGCAGTACTTC
TRBJ2-1,TRBV4-2,-,few,CASSQERGDEQFF,TGTGCCAGCAGCCAAGAGAGGGGTGATGAGCAGTTCTTC
TRBJ2-7,TRBV28,TRBD2,many,CASIRLAGGPKWYF,TGTGCCAGCATTAGACTAGCGGGAGGGCCTAAGTGGTACTTC
TRBJ1-2,TRBV12-3/TRBV12-4,-,many,CASSRDAVFFYGYTF,TGTGCCAGCAGTAGGGACGCCGTCTTCTTCTATGGCTACACCTTC
TRBJ2-7,TRBV29-1,-,-,CSVEPAGTYEQYF,TGCAGCGTTGAACCAGCGGGCACCTACGAGCAGTACTTC
TRBJ2-2,TRBV24-1,-,many,CATSGGANTGELFF,TGTGCCACCAGTGGGGGCGCTAACACCGGGGAGCTGTTTTTT
TRBJ1-1,TRBV9,TRBD1,many,CASSPWTGGGTEAFF,TGTGCCAGCAGCCCTTGGACAGGGGGCGGCACTGAAGCTTTCTTT
TRBJ1-2,TRBV11-2,-,-,CASSLDRVGSSNYGYTF,TGTGCCAGCAGCTTAGACAGGGTGGGGTCCTCTAACTATGGCTACACCTTC
TRBJ2-2,TRBV5-1,-,many,CASSLLPNTVLNTGELFF,TGCGCCAGCAGCTTGCTTCCTAACACGGTCCTGAACACCGGGGAGCTGTTTTTT